The table lists the clone carrying this TCR beta chain with many counts. This entry comes from a study of metastatic and nonmetastatic thyroid tumors. Study overall: Comparison of repertoires was carried out across blood and tumor or nodule tissue from malignant and benign thyroid patients.

The V gene lost 0 bases and the J gene lost 7 bases, with 15 bases spanning the gap. Germline V CDR1 and CDR2: SGHAT, FQNNGV. The CDR3 is made up of 15 amino acids. Every patient underwent thyroid surgery untreated. In the authors' workflow: In papillary thyroid cancer, a distant-metastasis classifier was built using CDR3 differences across clinicopathological groups. Through MiXCR, TCRdb re-clonotyped the PCR reads. These V and J calls rely on TCRdb rather than the paper's analysis. The sample holds 12,000 or so clones; less than 15% are singletons and the top ten take about 12%. J is TRBJ2-5 and V is TRBV11-2; D possibly corresponds to TRBD2 (6 bases). Sequencing input: blood. The origin of this receptor is a female donor with papillary thyroid cancer or a benign thyroid nodule (not recorded which). Some clones in this sample may be carry-over from other donors' samples. CDR3 sequence reads: CASSLEGLTRGTQYF. CDR3 DNA: TGTGCCAGCAGCTTAGAGGGGTTGACTAGAGGGACCCAGTACTTC.